The entry that follows covers one T cell receptor beta chain sequence. Its target is not known. Data came from immunoSEQ multiplex PCR; TCRdb stores just in-frame clones and leaves some out. The table records approximately 69,000 clones, almost 85% of them present only once. Germline CDR1 reads MNHEY; CDR2 reads SVGAGI. The CDR3 consists of 12 residues. The V segment lost 6 bases and the J segment 4 bases; nucleotides outside the gene matches: 2. This sample is drawn from a study of OX40 agonist ivuxolimab in advanced cancers. Study-level information: Ivuxolimab was administered intravenously to patients at 0.01 to 10 mg/kg every 2 weeks.

Study results and limitations: Which antigen the expanded peripheral T cells recognized is unknown. Averaging showed that CD8+ T cells had more expanded clones than CD4+ did.

The gene calls are TRBV6-5 and TRBJ1-1, with 7 bases aligning to TRBD1. The TCR was taken from an adult with an advanced solid tumor such as melanoma, head and neck, liver or kidney cancer. Sample: CD4+ or CD8+ T cells sorted from blood, taken in a trial of the OX40 agonist ivuxolimab. The CDR3 loop is CASRQGFTEAFF. The DNA of the CDR3 is TGTGCCAGCAGACAGGGGTTCACTGAAGCTTTCTTT.